Below are 9 T cell receptor beta chains sequenced from a single sample in a study of blood T cell repertoires in COVID-19. Sequenced by immunoSEQ multiplex PCR; TCRdb stores in-frame clones only, minus some. Of over 250,000 clones in the sample, 88% were seen once. The sequencing sample was made of peripheral blood. The source is a woman in her 40s who had recovered from COVID-19.

The CDR3 DNA follows: TGTGCCAGCAGCTCGGACAGGGGAAACACCATATATTTT. The encoded protein is CASSSDRGNTIYF. The chain carries TRBV11-2 and TRBJ1-3; TRBD1 agrees at 7 bases. V shed 4 bases and J 4 bases; nucleotides not matched to a gene: 1. The CDR3 extends over 13 amino acids. Germline V gives CDR1 SGHAT, CDR2 FQNNGV.

CDR3 bases: TGTGCCAGCAGTTTATACGGGACTAGCCGCACCGGGGAGCTGTTTTTT. Protein: CASSLYGTSRTGELFF. The rearrangement uses TRBV27 and TRBJ2-2; TRBD2 agrees at 9 bases. J gave up 4 bases and V 1 base, and 4 bases lay outside the gene matches. CDR3 size: 16 residues. Germline V gene data show CDR1 as MNHEY and CDR2 as SMNVEV (reference sequence).

V gene TRBV10-1 combines with J gene TRBJ2-1; 9 positions match TRBD1. The germline V gene has CDR1 WNHNN and CDR2 SYGVQD (reference sequence). The CDR3 covers 14 residues. The V gene end was trimmed by 2 bases and the J gene end by 8 bases; junction bases not matched to a gene: 4. CDR3 sequence (DNA): TGCGCCAGCAGTGAGACAGGGGGCGACGATGAGCAGTTCTTC. Encoded protein: CASSETGGDDEQFF.

This clone was recorded once. The chain links TRBV6-2 or TRBV6-3 to TRBJ1-5; D is unclear. CDR3 length: 12 residues. From germline, CDR1 is MNHEY and CDR2 SVGEGT. Trimming pared 6 bases from V and 9 bases from J, leaving 12 bases between. CDR3 sequence reads: CASSAPRGPQHF. CDR3 in DNA: TGTGCCAGCAGCGCTCCTCGAGGGCCCCAGCATTTT.

The count of this clone is one. This chain links TRBV19 with TRBJ2-1, with D possibly being TRBD1 (6 bases). Germline CDR1 LNHDA, CDR2 SQIVND (reference sequence). Trimming cost V 5 bases and J 11 bases, with 19 bases left between them. This CDR3 has 14 amino acids. In DNA, the CDR3 is TGTGCCAGTAGTCCCCGACAGGCACCTAGTAAGCAGTTCTTC. Translating gives CASSPRQAPSKQFF.

The V call is TRBV30, the J call TRBJ1-2; TRBD1 agrees at 7 bases. This CDR3 comprises 14 residues. V shed 8 bases, J shed 6 bases, and the junction held 15 bases outside the gene matches. Germline V gene data show CDR1 as GTSNPN and CDR2 as SVGIG (reference sequence). The CDR3 sequence is CARTPGQWSDGYTF. The DNA for the CDR3 is TGTGCCCGGACCCCGGGACAGTGGTCGGATGGCTACACCTTC.

CDR3 protein: CASSYRRAGGGYTF. CDR3 nucleotides: TGTGCCAGCAGCTACCGGCGGGCAGGCGGGGGCTACACCTTC. The chain employs TRBV7-8 and TRBJ1-2; D gene ambiguous. The CDR3 runs 14 residues. Germline CDR1 reads SGHVS; CDR2 reads FQNEAQ. The ends were cut back, 4 bases at V and 8 bases at J, with 17 bases in the middle.

The chain recombines TRBV5-8 with TRBJ2-7; 7 nucleotides agree with TRBD2. The CDR3 is made up of 15 amino acids. Trimming removed 4 bases from V and 3 bases from J; junction bases left unmatched: 10. The germline V gene encodes CDR1 SGHTS and CDR2 YDEGEE. The CDR3 reads CASSLPRAGDYEQYV. Written as DNA, the CDR3 is TGTGCCAGCAGCCTCCCTCGGGCGGGAGACTACGAGCAGTACGTC.

The chain joins TRBV20-1 to TRBJ1-1, with 8 bases fitting TRBD1. Germline lookup yields CDR1 DFQATT and CDR2 SNEGSKA (reference sequence). The CDR3 has 13 residues. V shed 3 bases, J shed 6 bases, and the junction held 6 bases outside the gene matches. DNA for the CDR3: TGCAGTGCTAGTGTGGACAGGGAGGCTGAAGCTTTCTTT. This sequence encodes CSASVDREAEAFF.